This T cell receptor beta chain was documented in a study of cytomegalovirus exposure and HLA in healthy donors. Regarding the study as a whole: The authors later found most CMV-associated TCR beta chains appeared HLA-restricted. Listed as cytomegalovirus-associated were 150 to 200 TCR beta chains. Apart from CMV serostatus, no immune exposure information was available.

The CDR3 is 13 residues long. The V and J ends lost 10 bases and 3 bases, in that order; junction bases with no gene match: 8. Germline V gives CDR1 SGHVS, CDR2 FQNEAQ. As to this clone: The antigen remains undetermined.

Amplification used 60 Vbeta primers and 13 Jbeta primers. Sequencing was performed with immunoSEQ multiplex PCR; in TCRdb, only in-frame clones are kept and a portion is missing. The data contain approximately 250,000 clones, 78% of them seen just once; the ten biggest clones take up 0.4% to 0.6%. The origin of this receptor is a boy younger than 18 in good health and CMV-seronegative. The chain uses TRBV7-8 and TRBJ2-7; 8 bases agree with TRBD1. Material: PBMCs. The CDR3 nucleotides read TGTGCCACCAGGGGGCCACCTTACTACGAGCAGTACTTC. Translating it yields CATRGPPYYEQYF.